The rows below give T cell receptor beta chains drawn from one sample of a study of T cells expressing NK-cell markers. Each CDR3 protein gets one entry in TCRdb, which reprocessed the 5' RACE reads and gives no DNA. The specimen's table records approximately 440,000 distinct CDR3 sequences. Material for sequencing was blood T cells: a sorted CD56 or NKG2C T cell subset, CD4+ or CD8+ T cells, or bulk PBMC T cells (not recorded which). Receptor source: a woman aged 50 to 60 in good health. Both conserved end residues are part of each CDR3.

TRBV7-6	TRBJ2-1	CASSLAVAGVVNEQFF
TRBV29-1	TRBJ2-3	CSVLGQVPGDTQYF
TRBV2	TRBJ1-1	CASRAGTISAFF
TRBV3-1	TRBJ2-5	CASSLSPGQQETQYF
TRBV5-1	TRBJ2-2	CASSPSSGSGGELFF
TRBV12-3/TRBV12-4	TRBJ2-5	CASSLGSGRAETQYF
TRBV11-2	TRBJ2-3	CASSSGLTGKDTQYF
TRBV29-1	TRBJ1-4	CSVLRSDEKLFF
TRBV24-1	TRBJ2-2	CATRTGANGELFF
TRBV4-2	TRBJ2-1	CASSLGASGHNEQFF
TRBV5-1	TRBJ2-1	CASSLALAFIGNEQFF
TRBV12-3/TRBV12-4	TRBJ2-3	CASSPPLSSTDTQYF
TRBV5-1	TRBJ2-7	CASSLASSGYYEQYF
TRBV12-3/TRBV12-4	TRBJ2-1	CASSGAGTGGYNEQFF
TRBV7-8	TRBJ2-1	CASSSKIMRLAETNNEQFF
TRBV5-4	TRBJ1-6	CASSLGQTVARGSPLHF
TRBV19	TRBJ1-1	CASSILGQYTEAFF
TRBV12-3/TRBV12-4	TRBJ2-5	CASSLGGEGETQYF
TRBV10-3	TRBJ2-1	CAISEGWRDNEQFF
TRBV11-3	TRBJ2-1	CASSLESWLASNEQFF
TRBV9	TRBJ2-1	CASSVATANTQFF
TRBV12-3/TRBV12-4	TRBJ1-2	CASSLDTSGYTF
TRBV5-1	TRBJ1-2	CASSLGLGPGSGYTF
TRBV6-5	TRBJ2-2	CASSYGGTGFSGELFF
TRBV27	TRBJ2-1	CASSSTGTGAHEQFF
TRBV21-1	TRBJ2-2	CASTPSTSGRVTGELFF
TRBV27	TRBJ2-5	CASSLTGTSATQYF
TRBV7-8	TRBJ2-7	CASSLVGLGLTYEQYF
TRBV18	TRBJ2-5	CASSLTGPSAQYF
TRBV6-2/TRBV6-3	TRBJ2-1	CAAGKWDRVINEQFF
TRBV11-3	TRBJ2-1	CASSLSPASYNEQFF
TRBV5-1	TRBJ2-2	CASSLSVQGNTGELFF
TRBV24-1	TRBJ2-5	CATHRGPEEETQYF
TRBV4-2	TRBJ2-2	CASSLLPPGTDTGELFF
TRBV12-3/TRBV12-4	TRBJ1-1	CASSRPGVQGAEAFF
TRBV12-3/TRBV12-4	TRBJ1-1	CASSLALGSYPAFF
TRBV2	TRBJ1-4	CASRGDGEKLFF
TRBV5-1	TRBJ1-5	CAKMTGKGNQPQHF
TRBV10-1	TRBJ2-2	CASSVFTGNTGELFF
TRBV7-9	TRBJ2-4	CASSPGDLAKNIQYF
TRBV9	TRBJ2-3	CASSAPLGGSPDTQYF
TRBV2	TRBJ2-1	CASTAQLAGYEQFF
TRBV29-1	TRBJ2-3	CSVVPGTDTQYF
TRBV5-1	TRBJ2-3	CASSGGGRNSLSTDTQYF
TRBV10-3	TRBJ2-1	CAISEGSRNEQFF
TRBV5-6	TRBJ2-5	CASSLRGSGIQETQYF
TRBV12-3/TRBV12-4	TRBJ2-5	CASSSLIGATQYF
TRBV10-3	TRBJ1-4	CAISTTGVNEKLFF
TRBV7-3	TRBJ2-1	CASSPSVTRDNEQFF
TRBV15	TRBJ2-1	CATTYGSNEQFF
TRBV12-3/TRBV12-4	TRBJ2-1	CASSSPPAHEQFF
TRBV20-1	TRBJ2-7	CSAFLPGQGVYEQYF